This TCR beta chain was recorded in a study of T cells in women clearing cervical HPV infection. On the study more broadly: No precancer developed; the control's incident HPV16 infection cleared within 12 months. Blood came at first lesion visit for cases, post-clearance for controls. Case blood was drawn a median approximately 150 days after lesion detection.

MY09/MY11 PCR detected cervical HPV DNA; dot-blot assigned genotypes. TCRdb's copy holds only in-frame clones and misses some; the assay was immunoSEQ multiplex PCR. The sample includes 39,000 or so clones. What was sequenced was blood buffy coat. This TCR came from a woman aged 18 to 75 with a cervical HPV16 infection that either progressed to CIN3+ or cleared (not recorded which).

CDR3 bases read: TGTGCCAGCAGTTACTCGCGGGGGAACACAGATACG. It is translated as CASSYSRGNTDT. The whole CDR3 sequence is CASSYSRGNTDTQYF. The genes are TRBV6-2 or TRBV6-3 and TRBJ2-3; 7 bases line up with TRBD2. The sequence runs out 3 residues before the end of the CDR3; the remainder is reconstructed from the germline J gene. The V and J ends lost 0 bases and 2 bases, in that order; junction bases with no gene match: 2. This CDR3 spans 15 amino acids. Per the germline V gene, CDR1 is MNHEY and CDR2 is SVGEGT.